This paragraph covers one T cell receptor beta chain sequence. Antigen specificity is unknown. Individual cDNA molecules carried attached unique molecular identifiers. In TCRdb, the 5' RACE reads were re-called with MiXCR into one record per CDR3 protein. The profile shows about 67,000 distinct CDR3 sequences, around a tenth of them singletons. This sample is part of a study of early T cells in non-severe SARS-CoV-2 infection. About the study: Bulk RNA from unsorted whole blood was sequenced; chains were unpaired. Study-level findings and limits: Matches to VDJdb favored anti-spike CD8 responses and missed private and CD4 specificities.

The receptor's source is an adult who was a healthcare worker with PCR-confirmed SARS-CoV-2 infection or an uninfected control (not recorded which). Material: whole blood.

As DNA, the CDR3 is TGCAGTGCTAGGTGGGGCAGCACTGAAGCTTTCTTT. Protein product: CSARWGSTEAFF. The chain joins TRBV20-1 to TRBJ1-1, with D tentatively TRBD1 (5 bases). Germline values: CDR1 DFQATT, CDR2 SNEGSKA (reference sequence). V lost 3 bases and J 4 bases, leaving 9 bases between the germline ends. The CDR3 consists of 12 residues.